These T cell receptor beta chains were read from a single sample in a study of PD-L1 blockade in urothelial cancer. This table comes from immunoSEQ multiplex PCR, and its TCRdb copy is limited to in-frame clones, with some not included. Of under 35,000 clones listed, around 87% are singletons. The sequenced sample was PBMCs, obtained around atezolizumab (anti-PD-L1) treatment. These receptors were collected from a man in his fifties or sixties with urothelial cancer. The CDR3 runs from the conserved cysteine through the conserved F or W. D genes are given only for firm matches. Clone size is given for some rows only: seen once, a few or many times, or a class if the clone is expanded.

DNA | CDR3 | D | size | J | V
TGTGCCAGCAGCTTAGGAAGGGGGTTGGAGACCCAGTACTTC | CASSLGRGLETQYF | . | . | TRBJ2-5 | TRBV7-6
TGTGCCAGCAGTCCACCCGGGGGGCTGGAGACCCAGTACTTC | CASSPPGGLETQYF | . | . | TRBJ2-5 | TRBV6-5
TGTGCCTGGACCCCCCCGGGACAGGGAGGACACGAGCAGTACTTC | CAWTPPGQGGHEQYF | TRBD1 | . | TRBJ2-7 | TRBV30
TGTGCCAGCAGGACAGGGGATAATTCACCCCTCCACTTT | CASRTGDNSPLHF | TRBD1 | . | TRBJ1-6 | TRBV11-1
TGTGCCAGCAGCTTACCGGGGAGGAGACAGCAGTTCTTC | CASSLPGRRQQFF | . | . | TRBJ2-1 | TRBV11-2
TGTGCCAGCTCACTGGTCGGAGTCCAAGAGACCCAGTACTTC | CASSLVGVQETQYF | . | . | TRBJ2-5 | TRBV18
TGCGCCAGCAGCCAAGATACCGCGGTTACGTGGGGCTACACCTTC | CASSQDTAVTWGYTF | . | . | TRBJ1-2 | TRBV4-3
TGTGCCAGCAGCCCCGGGAGTTTGACTGAAGCTTTCTTT | CASSPGSLTEAFF | . | . | TRBJ1-1 | TRBV6-5
TGTGCCAGCACCCGGACTAGCGGGGGGAAGTACATTCAGTACTTC | CASTRTSGGKYIQYF | TRBD2 | few | TRBJ2-4 | TRBV6-5
TGTGCCAGCTCACCGTTAGGGGCGAAAGTCCAAGAGACCCAGTACTTC | CASSPLGAKVQETQYF | . | . | TRBJ2-5 | TRBV18
TGTGCCTGGACACAACAGAACAATGAGCAGTTCTTC | CAWTQQNNEQFF | . | once | TRBJ2-1 | TRBV30
TGTGCCAGTAGCGGACAGGACACCGGGGAGCTGTTTTTT | CASSGQDTGELFF | TRBD1 | . | TRBJ2-2 | TRBV19
TGCGCCAGCAGCTTGGGGGAGGGCAATCAGCCCCAGCATTTT | CASSLGEGNQPQHF | . | . | TRBJ1-5 | TRBV5-1
TGTGCCAGCTCACGGGACACGAACACTGAAGCTTTCTTT | CASSRDTNTEAFF | . | . | TRBJ1-1 | TRBV18
TGCAGCTCATACCGGGACAGGGCAGATACGCAGTATTTT | CSSYRDRADTQYF | TRBD1 | . | TRBJ2-3 | TRBV29-1
TGTGCCTGGAGTGGAGGGAACCCCGGCGGGTATGGCTACACCTTC | CAWSGGNPGGYGYTF | . | . | TRBJ1-2 | TRBV30
TGCAGCGTTGAAGACGTCGGCGGGAGCTACAATGAGCAGTTCTTC | CSVEDVGGSYNEQFF | TRBD2 | . | TRBJ2-1 | TRBV29-1
TGTGCCACCAGCAGACCACTCAAGAACACTGAAGCTTTCTTT | CATSRPLKNTEAFF | . | few | TRBJ1-1 | TRBV15
TGCAGCGTTGAAGTACGGGACAGGGCCACTGAAGCTTTCTTT | CSVEVRDRATEAFF | TRBD1 | . | TRBJ1-1 | TRBV29-1
TGCGCCAGCAGCCAAGTCCCGGGGTTAGCCGGGGAGCTGTTTTTT | CASSQVPGLAGELFF | . | . | TRBJ2-2 | TRBV4-3
TGTGCCAGTAGTAGATGGACAGGGGGAATGAACACTGAAGCTTTCTTT | CASSRWTGGMNTEAFF | TRBD1 | . | TRBJ1-1 | TRBV19
TGTGCCAGCAGCTTGAAGCCTCCGGGTGGTGAGCAGTTCTTC | CASSLKPPGGEQFF | . | few | TRBJ2-1 | TRBV5-5
TGTGCCAGCAGTTTCCTCCGATTAGCGGGAAGGGGGAATACGCAGTATTTT | CASSFLRLAGRGNTQYF | TRBD2 | . | TRBJ2-3 | TRBV27
TGTGCCAGCAGAGAACAGGGGGCCGGGGAGCTGTTTTTT | CASREQGAGELFF | TRBD1 | . | TRBJ2-2 | TRBV7-8
TGTGCCAGCAGCTTAGAACAGGGAAACGAGCAGTACTTC | CASSLEQGNEQYF | . | . | TRBJ2-7 | TRBV7-2
TGCGCCAGCAGCCATTATGGACTAGCGGAAGAGACCCAGTACTTC | CASSHYGLAEETQYF | TRBD2 | . | TRBJ2-5 | TRBV5-1
TGTGCTAGTGGTCCGACGTTACAGGGGCACTACGAGCAGTACTTC | CASGPTLQGHYEQYF | TRBD1 | . | TRBJ2-7 | TRBV12-5
TGTGCCAGTATCGGGACAGCGACTAACACTGAAGCTTTCTTT | CASIGTATNTEAFF | TRBD1 | . | TRBJ1-1 | TRBV19
TGTGCCAGCAGCCCGGGACTAGGACACAATGAGCAGTTCTTC | CASSPGLGHNEQFF | TRBD2 | few | TRBJ2-1 | TRBV6-4
TGTGCCAGCATTACCGGGACAGGCTCCTACAATGAGCAGTTCTTC | CASITGTGSYNEQFF | TRBD1 | . | TRBJ2-1 | TRBV2
TGCAGTGCTCACAGCTCCTACGAGCAGTACTTC | CSAHSSYEQYF | . | . | TRBJ2-7 | TRBV20-1
TGCGCCAGCAGCTGGACAGGGTTGGGGACCGGGGAGCTGTTTTTT | CASSWTGLGTGELFF | TRBD1 | once | TRBJ2-2 | TRBV5-1